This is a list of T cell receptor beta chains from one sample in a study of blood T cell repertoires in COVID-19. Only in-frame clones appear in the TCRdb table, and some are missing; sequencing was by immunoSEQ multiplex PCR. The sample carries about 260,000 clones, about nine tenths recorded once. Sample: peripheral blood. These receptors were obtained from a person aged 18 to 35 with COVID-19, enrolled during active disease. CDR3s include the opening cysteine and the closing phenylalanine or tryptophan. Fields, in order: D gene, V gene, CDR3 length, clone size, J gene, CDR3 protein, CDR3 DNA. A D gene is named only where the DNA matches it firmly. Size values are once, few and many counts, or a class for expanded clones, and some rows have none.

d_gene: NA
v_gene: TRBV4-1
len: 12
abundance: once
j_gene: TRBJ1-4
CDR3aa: CASSPNTEKLFF
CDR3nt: TGCGCCAGCAGCCCGAACACCGAAAAACTGTTTTTT

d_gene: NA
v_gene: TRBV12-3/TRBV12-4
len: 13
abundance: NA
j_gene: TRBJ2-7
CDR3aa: CASSLGSLYEQYF
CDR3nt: TGTGCCAGCAGTTTAGGCAGTCTCTACGAGCAGTACTTC

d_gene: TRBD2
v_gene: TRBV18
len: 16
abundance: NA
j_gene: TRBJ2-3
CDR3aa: CASSPQLTSGSDTQYF
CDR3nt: TGTGCCAGCTCACCACAGTTGACTAGCGGGAGTGATACGCAGTATTTT

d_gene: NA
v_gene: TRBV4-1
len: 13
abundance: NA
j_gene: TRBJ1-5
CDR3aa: CASSQDMNQPQHF
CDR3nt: TGCGCCAGCAGCCAAGATATGAATCAGCCCCAGCATTTT

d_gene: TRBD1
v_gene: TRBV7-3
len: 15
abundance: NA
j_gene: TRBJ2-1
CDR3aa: CASSPTRDSNNEQFF
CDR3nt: TGTGCCAGCAGCCCTACACGGGACAGCAACAATGAGCAGTTCTTC

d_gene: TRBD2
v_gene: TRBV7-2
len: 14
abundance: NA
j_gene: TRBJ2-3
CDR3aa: CASSLVAGADTQYF
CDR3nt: TGTGCCAGCAGCTTAGTAGCGGGAGCAGATACGCAGTATTTT

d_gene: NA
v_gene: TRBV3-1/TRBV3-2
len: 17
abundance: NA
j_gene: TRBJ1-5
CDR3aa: CASSQGGEEYSNQPQHF
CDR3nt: TGTGCCAGCAGCCAAGGGGGGGAGGAATATAGCAATCAGCCCCAGCATTTT

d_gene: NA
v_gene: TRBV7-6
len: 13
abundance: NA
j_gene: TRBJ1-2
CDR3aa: CASSSGAGSGYTF
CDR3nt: TGTGCCAGCAGCTCCGGGGCCGGGAGCGGCTACACCTTC

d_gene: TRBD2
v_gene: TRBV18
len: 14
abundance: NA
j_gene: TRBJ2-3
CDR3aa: CASSPPREADTQYF
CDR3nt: TGTGCCAGCTCGCCACCCCGGGAGGCAGATACGCAGTATTTT

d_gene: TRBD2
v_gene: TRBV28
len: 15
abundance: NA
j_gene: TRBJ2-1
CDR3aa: CASIPLAGAVDEQFF
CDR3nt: TGTGCCAGCATCCCTTTAGCGGGAGCGGTCGATGAGCAGTTCTTC

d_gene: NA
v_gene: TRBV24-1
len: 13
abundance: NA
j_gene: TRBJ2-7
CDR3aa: CATRATQFSEQYF
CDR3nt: TGTGCCACCAGGGCGACACAGTTCTCCGAGCAGTACTTC

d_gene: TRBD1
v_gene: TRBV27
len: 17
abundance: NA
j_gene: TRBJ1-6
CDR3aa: CASSKFDPGQGNSPLHF
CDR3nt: TGTGCCAGCAGCAAATTCGATCCGGGACAGGGGAATTCACCCCTCCACTTT

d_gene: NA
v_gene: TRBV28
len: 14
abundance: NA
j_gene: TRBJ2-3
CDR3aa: CASSSPQSTDTQYF
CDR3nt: TGTGCCAGCAGTTCTCCACAGAGCACAGATACGCAGTATTTT

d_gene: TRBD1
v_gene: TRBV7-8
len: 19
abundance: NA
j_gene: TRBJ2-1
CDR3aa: CASSRIGVLGTGASGEQFF
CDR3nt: TGTGCCAGCAGCCGAATAGGTGTGTTGGGGACAGGGGCGTCGGGTGAGCAGTTCTTC

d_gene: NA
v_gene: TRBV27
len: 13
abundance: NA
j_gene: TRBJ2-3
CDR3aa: CASRGHNTDTQYF
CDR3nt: TGTGCCAGCAGGGGGCATAACACAGATACGCAGTATTTT

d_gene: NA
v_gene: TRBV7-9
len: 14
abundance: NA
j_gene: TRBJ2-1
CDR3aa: CASSLGSFYNEQFF
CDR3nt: TGTGCCAGCAGCTTGGGCAGCTTTTACAATGAGCAGTTCTTC

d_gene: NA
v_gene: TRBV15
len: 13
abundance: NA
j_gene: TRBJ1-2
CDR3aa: CATSREVVRGYTF
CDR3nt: TGTGCCACCAGCAGAGAGGTCGTACGGGGCTACACCTTC

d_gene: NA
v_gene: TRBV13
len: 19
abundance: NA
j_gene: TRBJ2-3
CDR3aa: CASSFKGPRGGREADTQYF
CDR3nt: TGTGCCAGCAGCTTTAAGGGCCCCAGGGGCGGGAGAGAGGCAGATACGCAGTATTTT

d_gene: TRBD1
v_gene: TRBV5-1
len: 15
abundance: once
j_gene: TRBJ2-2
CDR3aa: CASSAGQGVSGELFF
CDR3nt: TGCGCCAGCAGCGCGGGACAGGGGGTTTCCGGGGAGCTGTTTTTT

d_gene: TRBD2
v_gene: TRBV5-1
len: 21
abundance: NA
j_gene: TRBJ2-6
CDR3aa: CASSTTSGSRGSNSGANVLTF
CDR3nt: TGCGCCAGCAGCACAACTAGCGGGAGTAGGGGAAGTAACTCTGGGGCCAACGTCCTGACTTTC

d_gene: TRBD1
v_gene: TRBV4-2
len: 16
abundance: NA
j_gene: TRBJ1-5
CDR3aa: CASSQAQGAGNQPQHF
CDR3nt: TGTGCCAGCAGCCAGGCGCAGGGGGCCGGCAATCAGCCCCAGCATTTT

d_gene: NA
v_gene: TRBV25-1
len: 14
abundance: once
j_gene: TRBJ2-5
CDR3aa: CASSVGGSQKTQYF
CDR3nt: TGTGCCAGCAGTGTGGGTGGGAGTCAAAAGACCCAGTACTTC

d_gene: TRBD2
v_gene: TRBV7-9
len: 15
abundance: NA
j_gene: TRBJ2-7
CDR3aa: CASSPSAGTTYEQYF
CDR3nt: TGTGCCAGCAGCCCCTCAGCGGGAACCACCTACGAGCAGTACTTC

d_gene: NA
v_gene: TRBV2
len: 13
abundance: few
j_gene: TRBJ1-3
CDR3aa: CASSWESGNTIYF
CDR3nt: TGTGCCAGCAGCTGGGAGTCTGGAAACACCATATATTTT

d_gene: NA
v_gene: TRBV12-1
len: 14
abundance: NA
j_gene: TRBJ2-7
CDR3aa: CARPLPSGYYEQYF
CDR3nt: TGTGCCAGACCCCTTCCTAGCGGGTATTACGAGCAGTACTTC

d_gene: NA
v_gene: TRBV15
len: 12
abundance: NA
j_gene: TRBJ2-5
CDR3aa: CATSNSLETQYF
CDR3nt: TGTGCCACCAGCAACTCATTGGAGACCCAGTACTTC

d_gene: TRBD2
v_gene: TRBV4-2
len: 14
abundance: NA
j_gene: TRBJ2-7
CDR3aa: CASSQAGRGAEQYF
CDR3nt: TGTGCCAGCAGCCAAGCCGGGAGGGGCGCCGAGCAGTACTTC

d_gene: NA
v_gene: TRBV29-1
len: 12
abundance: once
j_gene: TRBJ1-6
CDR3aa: CSALTGDPPLHF
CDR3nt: TGCAGCGCTTTAACCGGGGATCCACCCCTCCACTTT

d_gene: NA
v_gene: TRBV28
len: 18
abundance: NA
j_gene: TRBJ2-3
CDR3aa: CASSLSEIGPGNTDTQYF
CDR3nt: TGTGCCAGCAGTTTATCGGAGATAGGTCCCGGTAACACAGATACGCAGTATTTT

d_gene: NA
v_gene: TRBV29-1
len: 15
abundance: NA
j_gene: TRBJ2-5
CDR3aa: CSALKGSNIQETQYF
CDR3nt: TGCAGCGCCCTCAAGGGGTCCAACATCCAAGAGACCCAGTACTTC

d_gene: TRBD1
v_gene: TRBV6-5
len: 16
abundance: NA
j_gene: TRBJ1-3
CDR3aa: CASSYGTGSTGNTIYF
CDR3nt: TGTGCCAGCAGTTACGGGACAGGGTCTACCGGAAACACCATATATTTT

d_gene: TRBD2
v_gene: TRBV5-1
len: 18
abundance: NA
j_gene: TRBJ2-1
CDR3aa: CASSLAVGGGAGGNEQFF
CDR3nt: TGCGCCAGCAGCTTGGCGGTCGGTGGCGGAGCCGGGGGGAATGAGCAGTTCTTC

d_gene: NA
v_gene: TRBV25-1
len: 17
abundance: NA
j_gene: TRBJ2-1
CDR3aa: CASSYSLVAPSYNEQFF
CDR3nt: TGTGCCAGCAGTTACTCTCTGGTCGCGCCCTCCTACAATGAGCAGTTCTTC

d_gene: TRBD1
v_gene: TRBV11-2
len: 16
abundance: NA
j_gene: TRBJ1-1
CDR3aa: CASSLDRYRGGTEAFF
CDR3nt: TGTGCCAGCAGCTTAGATCGCTACAGGGGGGGGACTGAAGCTTTCTTT

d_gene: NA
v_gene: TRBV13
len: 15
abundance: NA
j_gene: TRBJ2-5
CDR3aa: CASSLVQGTQETQYF
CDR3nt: TGTGCCAGCAGCTTAGTTCAGGGGACACAAGAGACCCAGTACTTC

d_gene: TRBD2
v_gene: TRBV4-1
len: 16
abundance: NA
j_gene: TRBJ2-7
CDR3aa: CASSQILAGGPYEQYF
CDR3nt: TGCGCCAGCAGCCAAATACTAGCGGGGGGGCCCTACGAGCAGTACTTC

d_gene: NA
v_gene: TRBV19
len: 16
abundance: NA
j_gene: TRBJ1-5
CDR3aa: CASSMRSQGRDQPQHF
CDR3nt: TGTGCCAGTAGTATGCGGTCACAGGGTAGGGATCAGCCCCAGCATTTT

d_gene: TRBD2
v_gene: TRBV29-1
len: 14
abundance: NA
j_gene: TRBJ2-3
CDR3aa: CSVDTSDSTDTQYF
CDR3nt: TGCAGCGTTGATACTAGCGATAGCACAGATACGCAGTATTTT

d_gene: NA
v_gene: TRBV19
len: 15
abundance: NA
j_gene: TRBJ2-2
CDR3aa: CASSGWGPDTGELFF
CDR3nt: TGTGCCAGTAGTGGGTGGGGGCCAGACACCGGGGAGCTGTTTTTT

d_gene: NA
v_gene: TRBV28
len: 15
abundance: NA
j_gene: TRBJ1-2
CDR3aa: CASSSHGEGVYGYTF
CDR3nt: TGTGCCAGCAGTTCCCACGGGGAGGGGGTCTATGGCTACACCTTC

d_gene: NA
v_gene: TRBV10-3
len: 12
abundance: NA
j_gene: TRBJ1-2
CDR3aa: CAISDQGYGYTF
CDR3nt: TGTGCCATCAGCGATCAGGGGTATGGCTACACCTTC

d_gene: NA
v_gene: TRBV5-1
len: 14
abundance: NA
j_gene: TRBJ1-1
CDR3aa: CASSFGGANTEAFF
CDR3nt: TGCGCCAGCAGCTTCGGAGGGGCGAACACTGAAGCTTTCTTT

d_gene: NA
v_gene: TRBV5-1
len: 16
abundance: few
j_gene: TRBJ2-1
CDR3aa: CASSLFSGSSYNEQFF
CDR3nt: TGCGCCAGCAGCTTGTTCAGCGGTAGCTCCTACAATGAGCAGTTCTTC

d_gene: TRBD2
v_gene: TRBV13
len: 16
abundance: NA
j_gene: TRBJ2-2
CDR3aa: CASSQRLAGGVGELFF
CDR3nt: TGTGCCAGCAGCCAACGACTAGCGGGAGGGGTCGGGGAGCTGTTTTTT

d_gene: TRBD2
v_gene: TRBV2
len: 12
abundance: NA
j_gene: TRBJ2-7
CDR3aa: CASRTGGSEQYF
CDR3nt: TGTGCCAGCAGGACGGGGGGGTCCGAGCAGTACTTC